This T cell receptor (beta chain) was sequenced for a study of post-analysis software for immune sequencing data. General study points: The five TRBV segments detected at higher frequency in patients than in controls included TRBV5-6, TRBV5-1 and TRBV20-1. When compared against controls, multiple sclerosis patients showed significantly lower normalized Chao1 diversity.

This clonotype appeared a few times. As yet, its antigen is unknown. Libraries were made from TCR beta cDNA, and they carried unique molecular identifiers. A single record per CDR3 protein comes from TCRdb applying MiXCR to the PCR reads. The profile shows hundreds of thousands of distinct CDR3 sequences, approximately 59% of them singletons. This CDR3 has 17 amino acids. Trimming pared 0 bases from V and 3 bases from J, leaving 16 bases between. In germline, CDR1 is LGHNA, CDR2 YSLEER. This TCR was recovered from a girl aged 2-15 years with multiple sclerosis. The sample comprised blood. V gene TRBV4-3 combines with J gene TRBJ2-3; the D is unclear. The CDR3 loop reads CASSQDASARATDTQYF. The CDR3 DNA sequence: TGCGCCAGCAGCCAAGATGCATCGGCTCGAGCAACAGATACGCAGTATTTT.